What follows is one TCR beta chain and its context. Per germline, CDR1 MGHRA and CDR2 YSYEKL. The CDR3 covers 15 residues. V lost 1 base and J lost 9, with 13 bases in between. Profiled with immunoSEQ multiplex PCR; TCRdb holds only in-frame clones, not every one. The sample contains about 80,000 clones, 78% of which appear only once. The data derive from a study of radiotherapy plus CTLA-4 blockade in lung cancer. Whole-study context: Patients showed objective responses in about 20% of cases and disease control in under 35%.

The receptor comes from a human donor with non-small cell lung cancer whose response to radiotherapy plus ipilimumab could not be evaluated. Some clones in this sample may be carry-over from other donors' samples. This sample comprised peripheral blood, obtained from a patient treated with radiotherapy plus ipilimumab. This chain links TRBV4-1 with TRBJ1-6; D may be TRBD1 (5 bases). CDR3 residues: CASSQVPQGGSPLHF. Written as DNA, the CDR3 is TGCGCCAGCAGCCAAGTTCCTCAGGGTGGTTCACCCCTCCACTTT.